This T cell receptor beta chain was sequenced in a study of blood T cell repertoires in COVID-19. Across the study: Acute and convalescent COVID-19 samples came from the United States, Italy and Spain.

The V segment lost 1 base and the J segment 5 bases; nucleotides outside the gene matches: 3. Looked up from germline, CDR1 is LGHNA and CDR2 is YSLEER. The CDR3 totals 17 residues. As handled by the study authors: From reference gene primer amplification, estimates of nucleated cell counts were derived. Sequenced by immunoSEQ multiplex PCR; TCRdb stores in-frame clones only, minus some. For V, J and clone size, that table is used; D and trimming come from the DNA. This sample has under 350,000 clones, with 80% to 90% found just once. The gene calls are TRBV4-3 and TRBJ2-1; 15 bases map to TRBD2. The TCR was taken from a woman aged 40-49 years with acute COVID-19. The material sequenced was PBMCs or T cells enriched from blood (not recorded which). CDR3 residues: CASSQVGLAGGDNEQFF. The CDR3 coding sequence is TGCGCCAGCAGCCAAGTTGGACTAGCGGGAGGGGACAATGAGCAGTTCTTC.